Sequencing of this T cell receptor beta chain was carried out in a study of T cell changes during pregnancy in multiple sclerosis. Sequencing used immunoSEQ multiplex PCR; TCRdb keeps in-frame clones, though not all of them. The sample lists about 28,000 clones; about 92% were seen once. The CDR3 extends over 16 amino acids. In germline, CDR1 is SGHTA, CDR2 FQGNSA. Germline trimming cut 7 bases from V and 4 bases from J; bases unmatched to any gene: 12. The chain links TRBV7-2 to TRBJ2-7; TRBD2 agrees at 11 bases. This clonotype originated in a female donor in good health, enrolled as a control in a pregnancy study. Sequencing was performed on peripheral blood, taken in the first trimester of pregnancy. The CDR3: CASIPGVASGGYEQYF. In DNA form, the CDR3 reads TGTGCCAGCATCCCAGGGGTGGCTAGCGGGGGGTACGAGCAGTACTTC.